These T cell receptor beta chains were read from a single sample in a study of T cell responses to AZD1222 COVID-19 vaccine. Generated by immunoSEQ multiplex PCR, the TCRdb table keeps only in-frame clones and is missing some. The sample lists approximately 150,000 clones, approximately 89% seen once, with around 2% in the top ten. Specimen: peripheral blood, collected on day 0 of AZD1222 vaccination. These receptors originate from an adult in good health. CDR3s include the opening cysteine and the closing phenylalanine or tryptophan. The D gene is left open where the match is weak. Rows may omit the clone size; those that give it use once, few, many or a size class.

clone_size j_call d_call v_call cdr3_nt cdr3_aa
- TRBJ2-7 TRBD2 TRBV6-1 TGTGCCAGCAGTGCCGCCCCCCCCGGGGGGAGCAACGTCTACGAGCAGTACTTC CASSAAPPGGSNVYEQYF
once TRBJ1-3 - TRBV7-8 TGTGCCAGCAGCATAGCGGGCGGAAACACCATATATTTT CASSIAGGNTIYF
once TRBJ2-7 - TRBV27 TGTGCCAGCAGTATTAGCGGTGGAGGAGGCTACGAGCAGTACTTC CASSISGGGGYEQYF
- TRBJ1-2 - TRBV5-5 TGTGCCAGCAGCTCCCTGACAGATGGCTACACCTTC CASSSLTDGYTF
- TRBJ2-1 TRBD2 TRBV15 TGTGCCACAATCAAGAGGGAGGGGTCCTACAATGAGCAGTTCTTC CATIKREGSYNEQFF
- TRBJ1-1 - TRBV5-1 TGCGCCAGCAGCTCCCTTGGGGACACCCAGGGCTCTGAAGCTTTCTTT CASSSLGDTQGSEAFF
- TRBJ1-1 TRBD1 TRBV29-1 TGCAGCGTCACACCCGGGACAGACGAAGCTTTCTTT CSVTPGTDEAFF
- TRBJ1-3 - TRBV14 TGTGCCAGCAGCCGAAGGCGAGACAGCAGCTCTGGAAACACCATATATTTT CASSRRRDSSSGNTIYF
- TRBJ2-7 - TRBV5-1 TGCGCCAGCAGCTTGGCTGGTAGCTCCTACGAGCAGTACTTC CASSLAGSSYEQYF
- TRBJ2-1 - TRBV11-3 TGTGCCACCACAGGCGTGGGGAGCTCCTACAATGAGCAGTTCTTC CATTGVGSSYNEQFF
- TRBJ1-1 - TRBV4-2 TGTGCCAGCAGCCTAAGTTCAGGTACCAACACTGAAGCTTTCTTT CASSLSSGTNTEAFF
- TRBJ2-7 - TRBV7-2 TGTGCCAGCAGCTTAGTTCAGGGGGGAGGAGTGGAGCAGTACTTC CASSLVQGGGVEQYF
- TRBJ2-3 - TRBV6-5 TGTGCCAGCGGCAGGCCTAGCACAGATACGCAGTATTTT CASGRPSTDTQYF
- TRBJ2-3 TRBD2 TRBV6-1 TGTGCCAGCAGTGAAGCGGTAGCGGGGGCCACAGATACGCAGTATTTT CASSEAVAGATDTQYF
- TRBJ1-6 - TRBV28 TGTGCCAGCACCTCAAGACAAAGCAATTCACCCCTCCACTTT CASTSRQSNSPLHF
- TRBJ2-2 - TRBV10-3 TGTGCCATCAGTGACCAGCTATCCGGGGAGCTGTTTTTT CAISDQLSGELFF
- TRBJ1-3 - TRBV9 TGTGCCAGCAGCGTTTCCTTGAACACCATATATTTT CASSVSLNTIYF
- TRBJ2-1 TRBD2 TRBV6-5 TGTGCCAGCAGCCTTAGACTAGCGCCCTACAATGAGCAGTTCTTC CASSLRLAPYNEQFF
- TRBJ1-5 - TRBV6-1 TGTGCCAGCAGTGAACCGTTTCTTGGGGATCAGCCCCAGCATTTT CASSEPFLGDQPQHF
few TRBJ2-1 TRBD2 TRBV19 TGTGCCAGTACCCCCCTACTAGGCGGGAGCTCCTACAATGAGCAGTTCTTC CASTPLLGGSSYNEQFF
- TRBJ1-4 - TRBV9 TGTGCCAGCAGCGTAGAAGACAGCGGGGGAGGAGATGAAAAACTGTTTTTT CASSVEDSGGGDEKLFF
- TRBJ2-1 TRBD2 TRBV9 TGTGCCAGCAGCGTAGGATCGGGGGTAGCGGGAATCAATGAGCAGTTCTTC CASSVGSGVAGINEQFF
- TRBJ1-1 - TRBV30 TGTGCCTGGAGTGCCGACAGACTGAAGATGAACACTGAAGCTTTCTTT CAWSADRLKMNTEAFF
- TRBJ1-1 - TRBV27 TGTGCCAGCAGTTTCCAGGGGCTGAACACTGAAGCTTTCTTT CASSFQGLNTEAFF
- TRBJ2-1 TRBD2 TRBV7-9 TGTGCCAGCAGTCAGCCGGGGGGGAGTGAGCAGTTCTTC CASSQPGGSEQFF
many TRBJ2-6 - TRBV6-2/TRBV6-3 TGTGCCAGCAGCCCTAGGCTGGCCAACCCTGGGGCCAACGTCCTGACTTTC CASSPRLANPGANVLTF
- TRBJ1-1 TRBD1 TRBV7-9 TGTGCCAGCAGCTTAGGAATCCTCGACAGGGGTACTGAAGCTTTCTTT CASSLGILDRGTEAFF
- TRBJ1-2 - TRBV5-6 TGTGCCAGCAGCCCCAGGGCGGGAGGCTACACCTTC CASSPRAGGYTF
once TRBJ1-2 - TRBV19 TGTGCCAGTAGTATAGGCGCTCTAACAGGAGATAACTATGGCTACACCTTC CASSIGALTGDNYGYTF
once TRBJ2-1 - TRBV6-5 TGTGCCACCCGGCCCCCCCGGTCCTACAATGAGCAGTTCTTC CATRPPRSYNEQFF
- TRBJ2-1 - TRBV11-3 TGTGCCAGCAGCTTACGGGGGGAGCAGTTCTTC CASSLRGEQFF
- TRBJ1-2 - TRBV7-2 TGTGCCAGCAGCTTAGGCCAACCGTATGGCTACACCTTC CASSLGQPYGYTF
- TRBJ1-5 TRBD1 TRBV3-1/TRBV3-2 TGTGCCAGCAGCTCTCGGGACAGCCGCAATCAGCCCCAGCATTTT CASSSRDSRNQPQHF
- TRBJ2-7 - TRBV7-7 TGTGCTAGCAGCTTAGAACCTGGGACCGAGCAGTACTTC CASSLEPGTEQYF
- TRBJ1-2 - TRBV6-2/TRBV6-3 TGTGCCAGCAGTTACCCGGTGCTTCGTGGCTACACCTTC CASSYPVLRGYTF
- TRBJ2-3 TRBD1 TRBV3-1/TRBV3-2 TGTGCCAGCAGCCAAATGGGACAGCTCGATCATACGCAGTATTTT CASSQMGQLDHTQYF
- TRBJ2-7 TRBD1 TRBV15 TGTGCCACCAGCAGAGGCAGGGGGCTAGCCTACGAGCAGTACTTC CATSRGRGLAYEQYF
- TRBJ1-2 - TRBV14 TGTGCCAGCAGCCCAACAGGAAACTATGGCTACACCTTC CASSPTGNYGYTF
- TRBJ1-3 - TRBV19 TGTGCCAGTAGTTTGATACCCACTGGAAACACCATATATTTT CASSLIPTGNTIYF
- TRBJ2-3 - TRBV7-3 TGTGCCAGCAGCTTTTCAGGTCGAGGGGCAGATACGCAGTATTTT CASSFSGRGADTQYF
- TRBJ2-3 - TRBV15 TGTGCCACCAGCAGAGAGACGGGAGCTTTTCGCACAGATACGCAGTATTTT CATSRETGAFRTDTQYF
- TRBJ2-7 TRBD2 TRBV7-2 TGTGCCAGCAGCTTAGGAGGACTAGCGGGAGTCCAGCAGTACTTC CASSLGGLAGVQQYF
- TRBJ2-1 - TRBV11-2 TGTGCCAGCAGCTTATATCCGGGGACCTACAATGAGCAGTTCTTC CASSLYPGTYNEQFF
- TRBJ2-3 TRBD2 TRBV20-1 TGCAGTGCTAGTTTTGTTGTCGGGCTAGCGGGAGGAGATACGCAGTATTTT CSASFVVGLAGGDTQYF
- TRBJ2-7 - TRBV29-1 TGCAGCGTGAACACAGGGACCTACGAGCAGTACTTC CSVNTGTYEQYF
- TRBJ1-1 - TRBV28 TGTGCCAGCAGTTTCTACGGGGGCACTGAAGCTTTCTTT CASSFYGGTEAFF
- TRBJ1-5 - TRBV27 TGTGCCAGCAGTTTGGCGGGGAATAGCAATCAGCCCCAGCATTTT CASSLAGNSNQPQHF